This T cell receptor (beta chain) originates from a study of T cells in Graves' hyperthyroidism and ophthalmopathy. The study's findings and limits: Blood also showed most of the thyroid clonotypes that were expanded above 0.001.

Comments on this clonotype: Its antigen is unknown.

The TCR beta CDR3 regions underwent amplification using RNA transcripts as the source. HTBI primers were employed in a first-round RT-PCR of the TCR CDR3. TCRdb ran MiXCR on the multiplex PCR reads and lists one entry per CDR3 protein. This table has hundreds of thousands of distinct CDR3 sequences, approximately 19% appearing once. Losses at the gene ends were 4 bases for V and 2 bases for J; bases not matched to a gene: 9. Germline V gene data show CDR1 as MGHRA and CDR2 as YSYEKL. This CDR3 comprises 16 residues. Sequencing used blood. The receptor was derived from a woman aged 18-35 years with Graves' hyperthyroidism. J is TRBJ2-5 and V is TRBV4-1; 8 bases line up with TRBD2. The CDR3 reads CASSLRRGAKQETQYF. CDR3 bases: TGCGCCAGCAGCCTGAGGCGGGGGGCCAAACAAGAGACCCAGTACTTC.